Reported below is one TCR beta chain. Methods used by the authors: Amplification from reference gene primers served as the basis for estimated nucleated cell counts. Produced via immunoSEQ multiplex PCR; TCRdb's table is partial and in-frame only. V and J calls and clone size are those listed in that table; D and trimming were worked out from the DNA. This table has about 370,000 clones, around 89% appearing once. The CDR3 length is 16 residues. Trimming took 4 bases from V and 6 from J; bases not matched to a gene: 10. Germline V gives CDR1 MNHNY, CDR2 SVGAGI (reference sequence). The data derive from a study of blood T cell repertoires in COVID-19. Study as a whole: Collection of acute and convalescent COVID-19 samples took place in the United States, Italy and Spain. PBMCs, B-cell-depleted T cells, or T cells were the source of the cDNA or gDNA that made up the material.

Material for sequencing was peripheral blood. This clonotype was obtained from a man younger than 35 with active or convalescent COVID-19. The chain couples TRBV6-6 to TRBJ2-1, with 9 bases that match TRBD2. CDR3 in amino acids: CASSSIVAGDPNEQFF. DNA of the CDR3: TGTGCCAGCAGTTCGATAGTAGCGGGGGACCCCAATGAGCAGTTCTTC.